The 17 T cell receptor beta chains below all came from one sample that was sequenced in a study of T-cell memory formation after mild COVID-19. MiXCR was run by TCRdb on the 5' RACE reads, yielding one entry per CDR3 protein. The sample comprises about 27,000 distinct CDR3 sequences, around 7% of which are singletons, and 14% rests with the top ten. What was sequenced was PBMCs or a T cell subset sorted from them (not recorded which). The receptors were gathered from an adult woman who had mild COVID-19 (a few samples of this study predate the infection). Cell type and time point are not known.

The table lists this clonotype with many counts. J is TRBJ2-7 and V is TRBV5-5; TRBD2 agrees at 11 bases. The V segment lost 0 bases and the J segment 2 bases; nucleotides outside the gene matches: 4. This CDR3 contains 16 residues. The germline gives CDR1 SGHKS, CDR2 YYEKEE (reference sequence). The DNA of the CDR3 is TGTGCCAGCAGCTTGGGACTAGCGGGAATCCCCTACGAGCAGTACTTC. It specifies CASSLGLAGIPYEQYF.

This clonotype has more than one count but fewer than ten. A much bigger clone sits one base away, suggesting this may be a read error. V and J are TRBV11-2 and TRBJ2-2; D call uncertain. The germline V gene has CDR1 SGHAT and CDR2 FQNNGV. The CDR3 sequence is 15 residues long. V dropped 2 bases and J dropped 4 bases, with 11 bases sitting between them. DNA for the CDR3: TGTGCCAGCAGCTTAAAGACATGGGGCACCGGGGAGCTGTTTTTT. Encoded protein: CASSLKTWGTGELFF.

This clonotype was counted ten times or more. The V call is TRBV9, the J call TRBJ2-2; D perhaps matches TRBD1 (5 bases). Trimming removed 0 bases at V and 0 bases at J, with 6 bases between. Germline values: CDR1 SGDLS, CDR2 YYNGEE. The CDR3 runs to 15 residues. CDR3 sequence (DNA): TGTGCCAGCAGCGTAGGGACATCGAACACCGGGGAGCTGTTTTTT. As protein: CASSVGTSNTGELFF.

In this sample, this clonotype turned up many times. This chain connects TRBV20-1 to TRBJ2-3, with 14 bases lining up with TRBD2. The V gene's germline CDR1 is DFQATT and CDR2 SNEGSKA (reference sequence). CDR3 length equals 15 residues. V dropped 5 bases and J dropped 10; count of bases not matched to a gene: 11. The CDR3 DNA reads as TGCAGTGCTCCCGGGGCGAGACTAGCGGGAGGGCCGCAGTATTTT. Its protein is CSAPGARLAGGPQYF.

The sample holds many counts of this clonotype. This rearrangement joins TRBV20-1 to TRBJ2-1; maybe TRBD2 (6 bases). Germline V gene lookup returns CDR1 DFQATT and CDR2 SNEGSKA (reference sequence). This CDR3 is 14 amino acids long. V was trimmed by 0 bases and J by 0 bases, leaving 6 bases between them. CDR3 sequence (DNA): TGCAGTGCTAGAGACGGGAGCTCCTACAATGAGCAGTTCTTC. This sequence encodes CSARDGSSYNEQFF.

The chain employs TRBV4-1 and TRBJ2-5; 7 positions match TRBD2. This CDR3 has 18 amino acids. The ends lost 1 base at V and 0 bases at J; junction bases unmatched: 11. Germline CDR1 and CDR2: MGHRA and YSYEKL. This chain's CDR3 is CASSQGSLGGIYQETQYF. The CDR3 bases are TGCGCCAGCAGCCAAGGAAGTTTGGGGGGGATCTACCAAGAGACCCAGTACTTC.

This clonotype appeared many times. The J gene is TRBJ2-7, the V gene TRBV5-1; no definite D call. Trimming left V 4 bases short and J 3 bases short, with 5 bases between. Germline CDR1 SGHRS, CDR2 YFSETQ. This CDR3 is built from 11 residues. This CDR3 is CASSDLYEQYF. The CDR3 region has the DNA TGCGCCAGCAGCGACCTCTACGAGCAGTACTTC.

This clonotype was observed at least ten times. The chain recombines TRBV5-1 with TRBJ2-2; 10 bases are a match to TRBD1. CDR3 length equals 16 residues. Germline trimming cut 0 bases from V and 3 bases from J; bases unmatched to any gene: 2. CDR1 and CDR2 from the germline V gene are SGHRS and YFSETQ. Written as DNA, the CDR3 is TGCGCCAGCAGCTTGGTCGGGACAGGGGACACCGGGGAGCTGTTTTTT. This codes for CASSLVGTGDTGELFF.

Ten or more counts support this clonotype. The CDR3 region is CSARVTRRVGLDEQYF. For the CDR3, the DNA is TGCAGTGCTAGAGTCACCCGCCGGGTCGGACTCGACGAGCAGTACTTC. J is TRBJ2-7 and V is TRBV20-1; a weak D match, TRBD2 (5 bases). CDR1 is DFQATT and CDR2 is SNEGSKA in the germline V gene (reference sequence). This CDR3 region has 16 residues. V lost 1 base, J lost 5 bases, and 21 bases lay in between.

The table lists this clonotype with many counts. This chain uses TRBV7-8 with TRBJ2-1; D is undetermined. The CDR3 runs to 12 residues. The V gene lost 2 bases and the J gene lost 8 bases, with 7 bases spanning the gap. Germline-derived CDR1 and CDR2 are SGHVS and FQNEAQ. CDR3 protein: CASSLYRDEQFF. DNA for the CDR3: TGTGCCAGCAGCTTATATAGGGATGAGCAGTTCTTC.

This clonotype was seen at least ten times. This chain uses TRBV7-2 with TRBJ2-7; D perhaps matches TRBD2 (6 bases). Trimming took off 5 bases at V and 5 bases at J, with 16 bases between the two ends. This CDR3 is built from 14 residues. Germline values: CDR1 SGHTA, CDR2 FQGNSA. In nucleotides, the CDR3 is TGTGCCAGCAGCCCGCCCCCGGCTAGCGACGAGCAGTACTTC. Translation gives CASSPPPASDEQYF.

The sample holds many counts of this clonotype. V usage is TRBV7-9 and J usage is TRBJ2-2, with TRBD2 matching over 8 bases. The germline V gene has CDR1 SEHNR and CDR2 FQNEAQ (reference sequence). J lost 1 base, V lost 1 base, and 5 bases had no gene match. The CDR3 is 17 residues long. The CDR3 reads CASSLGLLAGNTGELFF. CDR3 DNA sequence: TGTGCCAGCAGCTTAGGACTGCTAGCGGGGAACACCGGGGAGCTGTTTTTT.

The chain carries TRBV6-6 and TRBJ1-6, with 9 bases fitting TRBD1. CDR3 length: 14 residues. Germline values: CDR1 MNHNY, CDR2 SVGAGI (reference sequence). V lost 4 bases to trimming and J lost 10 bases; unmatched junction nucleotides: 5. The CDR3 protein is CASSWTGEGSPLHF. The CDR3 DNA reads as TGTGCCAGCAGTTGGACAGGGGAGGGGTCACCCCTCCACTTT.

Notes on this clonotype: One end of the junction varies from germline; a read error may be responsible. The rearrangement links TRBV3-1 to TRBJ2-3; no clear D. Germline CDR1 reads LGHDT; CDR2 reads YNNKEL (reference sequence). The CDR3 is 11 amino acids. The CDR3 DNA is TGTGCCAGCAGCCTTGCGGATACGCTGTATTTT. This codes for CASSLADTLYF.

There are many counts of this clonotype. The CDR3 coding sequence is TGCGCCAGCAGCCAAGATTGGGCGGGTGAGCAGTTCTTC. Translation gives CASSQDWAGEQFF. The chain employs TRBV4-1 and TRBJ2-1, with TRBD2 as a possible D gene (5 bases). CDR1 and CDR2 (germline): MGHRA, YSYEKL. The CDR3 has 13 amino acids. The V gene lost 0 bases and the J gene lost 9 bases, with 9 bases spanning the gap.

This clonotype came up many times. The J gene is TRBJ1-1, the V gene TRBV6-1; 8 nucleotides match TRBD1. The length of the CDR3 is 14 residues. V gave up 6 bases and J gave up 3 bases; unmatched junction bases: 6. Germline lookup yields CDR1 MNHNS and CDR2 SASEGT. CDR3: CASSNRGTDTEAFF. The DNA of the CDR3 is TGTGCCAGCAGCAACAGGGGGACGGACACTGAAGCTTTCTTT.

This chain uses TRBV6-5 with TRBJ2-1; D is uncertain. Germline V gene lookup returns CDR1 MNHEY and CDR2 SVGAGI. V lost 0 bases and J lost 5, with 8 bases in between. The CDR3 length is 14 residues. In DNA form, the CDR3 reads TGTGCCAGCAGTTACTCTGCGGAGAACAATGAGCAGTTCTTC. It codes for CASSYSAENNEQFF.